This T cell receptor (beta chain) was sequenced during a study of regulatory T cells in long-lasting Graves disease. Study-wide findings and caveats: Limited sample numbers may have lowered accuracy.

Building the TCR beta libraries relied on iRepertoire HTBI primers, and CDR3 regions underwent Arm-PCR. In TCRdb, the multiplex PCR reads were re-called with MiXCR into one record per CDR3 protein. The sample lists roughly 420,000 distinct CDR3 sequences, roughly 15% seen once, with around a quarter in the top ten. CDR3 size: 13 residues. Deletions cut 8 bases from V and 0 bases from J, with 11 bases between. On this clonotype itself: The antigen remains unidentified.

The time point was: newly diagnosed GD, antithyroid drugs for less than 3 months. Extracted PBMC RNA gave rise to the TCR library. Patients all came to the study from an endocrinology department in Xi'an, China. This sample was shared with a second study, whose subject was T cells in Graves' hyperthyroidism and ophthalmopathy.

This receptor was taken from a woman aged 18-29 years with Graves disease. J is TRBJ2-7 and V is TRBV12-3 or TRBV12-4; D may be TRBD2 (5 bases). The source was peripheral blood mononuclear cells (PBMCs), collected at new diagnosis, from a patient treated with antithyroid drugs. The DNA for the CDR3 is TGTGCCAGCGGCGGGTCGGGCTCCTACGAGCAGTACTTC. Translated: CASGGSGSYEQYF.